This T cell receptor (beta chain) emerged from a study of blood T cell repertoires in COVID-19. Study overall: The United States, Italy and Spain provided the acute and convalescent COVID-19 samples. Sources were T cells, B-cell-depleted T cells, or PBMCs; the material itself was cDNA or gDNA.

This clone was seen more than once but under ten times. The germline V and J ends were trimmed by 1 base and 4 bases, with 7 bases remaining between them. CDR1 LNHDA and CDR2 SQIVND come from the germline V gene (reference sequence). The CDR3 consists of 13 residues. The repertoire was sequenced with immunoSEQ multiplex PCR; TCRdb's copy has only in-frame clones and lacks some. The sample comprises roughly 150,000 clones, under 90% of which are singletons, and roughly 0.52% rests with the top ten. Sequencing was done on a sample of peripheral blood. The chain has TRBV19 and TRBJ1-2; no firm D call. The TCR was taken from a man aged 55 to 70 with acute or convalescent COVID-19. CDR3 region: CASSIAVSYGYTF. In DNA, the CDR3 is TGTGCCAGTAGTATAGCCGTGAGCTATGGCTACACCTTC.